This T cell receptor beta chain was obtained from a study of blood T cell repertoires in COVID-19. J gave up 5 bases and V 1 base, and 7 bases lay outside the gene matches. Germline assignment: CDR1 LGHNA and CDR2 YNFKEQ. This CDR3 spans 15 amino acids. Profiled with immunoSEQ multiplex PCR; TCRdb holds only in-frame clones, not every one. The sample shows some 260,000 clones, 75% to 95% of them seen only once. The study drew participants aged roughly 18 to 95 years from fewer than 30 US areas. Cohorts were assigned according to the clinical history that participants reported. The sequence derives from a woman between 18 and 29 years old who had recovered from COVID-19. Sequencing was done on a sample of PBMCs or T cells enriched from blood (not recorded which). The chain links TRBV4-2 to TRBJ1-2; 7 nucleotides line up with TRBD1. The CDR3 DNA follows: TGTGCCAGCAGCCAAGGTACAGGGGTAATTTATGGCTACACCTTC. Amino acids: CASSQGTGVIYGYTF.